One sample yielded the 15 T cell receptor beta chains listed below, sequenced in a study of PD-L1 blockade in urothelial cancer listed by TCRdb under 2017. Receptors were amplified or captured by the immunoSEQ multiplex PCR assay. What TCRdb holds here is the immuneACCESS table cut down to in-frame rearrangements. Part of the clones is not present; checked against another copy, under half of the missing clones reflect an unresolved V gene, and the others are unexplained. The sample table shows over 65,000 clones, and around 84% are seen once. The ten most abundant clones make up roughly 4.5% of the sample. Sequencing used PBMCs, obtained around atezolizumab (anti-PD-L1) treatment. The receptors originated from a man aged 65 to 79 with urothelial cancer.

The CDR3 DNA reads TGTGCCAGCAGTTACTCCAGGGTTGGGGAGACCCAGTACTTC. This sequence encodes CASSYSRVGETQYF. The chain carries TRBV6-5 and TRBJ2-5, with D tentatively TRBD1 (5 bases). CDR3 size: 14 residues. The V and J ends lost 0 bases and 5 bases respectively, with 10 bases between them. The germline CDR1 and CDR2 sequences are MNHEY and SVGAGI.

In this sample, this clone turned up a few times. CDR3 in DNA: TGTGCCAGCAGGGCCGGACAGGGCGGGGATGGCTACACCTTC. Residues: CASRAGQGGDGYTF. The gene calls are TRBV6-1 and TRBJ1-2; TRBD1 matches 8 bases. The CDR3 has 14 residues. Germline V gene data show CDR1 as MNHNS and CDR2 as SASEGT. J was trimmed by 6 bases and V by 6 bases; bases with no gene match: 9.

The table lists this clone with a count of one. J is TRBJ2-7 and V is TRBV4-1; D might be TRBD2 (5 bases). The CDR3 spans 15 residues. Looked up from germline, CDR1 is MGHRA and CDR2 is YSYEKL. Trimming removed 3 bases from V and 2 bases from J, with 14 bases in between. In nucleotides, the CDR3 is TGCGCCAGCAGCCACCAAACATCGGGGACCTACGAGCAGTACTTC. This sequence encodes CASSHQTSGTYEQYF.

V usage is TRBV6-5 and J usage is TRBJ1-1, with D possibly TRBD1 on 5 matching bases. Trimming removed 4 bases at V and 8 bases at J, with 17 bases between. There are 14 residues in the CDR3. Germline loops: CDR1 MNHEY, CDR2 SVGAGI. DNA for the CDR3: TGTGCCAGCAGTTCCCTAGGGCCACGGGGGGAAGCTTTCTTT. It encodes CASSSLGPRGEAFF.

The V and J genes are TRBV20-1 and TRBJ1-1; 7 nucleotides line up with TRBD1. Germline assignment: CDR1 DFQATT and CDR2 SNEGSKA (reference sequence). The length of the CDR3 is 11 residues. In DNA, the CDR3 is TGCAGAGCCACAGGGGCCACTGAAGCTTTCTTT. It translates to CRATGATEAFF.

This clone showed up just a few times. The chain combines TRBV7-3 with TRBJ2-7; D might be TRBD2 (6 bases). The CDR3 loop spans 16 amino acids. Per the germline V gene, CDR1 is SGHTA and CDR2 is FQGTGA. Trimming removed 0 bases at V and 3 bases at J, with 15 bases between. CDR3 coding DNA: TGTGCCAGCAGCTTAACCGGGACCGGGGGAAACTACGAGCAGTACTTC. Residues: CASSLTGTGGNYEQYF. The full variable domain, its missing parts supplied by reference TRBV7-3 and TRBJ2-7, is GAGVSQTPSNKVTEKGKYVELRCDPISGHTALYWYRQSLGQGPEFLIYFQGTGAADDSGLPNDRFFAVRPEGSVSTLKIQRTERGDSAVYLCASSLTGTGGNYEQYFGPGTRLTVT.

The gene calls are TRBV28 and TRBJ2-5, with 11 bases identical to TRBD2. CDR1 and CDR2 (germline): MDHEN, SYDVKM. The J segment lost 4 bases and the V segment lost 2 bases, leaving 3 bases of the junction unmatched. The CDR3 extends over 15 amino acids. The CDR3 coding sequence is TGTGCCAGCAGTTTAGCTCTAGCGGGAGGAGAGACCCAGTACTTC. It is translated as CASSLALAGGETQYF.

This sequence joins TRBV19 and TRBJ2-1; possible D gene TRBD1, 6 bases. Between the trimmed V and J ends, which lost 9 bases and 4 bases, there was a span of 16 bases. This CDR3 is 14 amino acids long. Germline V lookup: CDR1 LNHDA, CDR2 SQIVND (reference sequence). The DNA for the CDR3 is TGTGCCAGCGAGGGCAGGGGAGAATACAATGAGCAGTTCTTC. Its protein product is CASEGRGEYNEQFF.

Here the CDR3 DNA reads TGTGCCAGCAGCTTATTAAGCTTTCGGGGGTCGAACACCGGGGAGCTGTTTTTT. Its protein is CASSLLSFRGSNTGELFF. The chain links TRBV7-3 to TRBJ2-2, with D possibly matching TRBD2 (6 bases). The CDR3 consists of 18 residues. V was clipped by 2 bases and J by 0 bases, with 16 bases between them. Germline V lookup: CDR1 SGHTA, CDR2 FQGTGA.

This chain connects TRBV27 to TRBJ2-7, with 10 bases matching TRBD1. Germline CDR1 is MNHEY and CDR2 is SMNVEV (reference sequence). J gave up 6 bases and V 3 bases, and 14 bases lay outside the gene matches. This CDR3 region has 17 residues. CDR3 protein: CASSLTGGRRAGTEQYF. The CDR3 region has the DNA TGTGCCAGCAGTTTGACAGGGGGCCGGAGGGCCGGCACCGAGCAGTACTTC.

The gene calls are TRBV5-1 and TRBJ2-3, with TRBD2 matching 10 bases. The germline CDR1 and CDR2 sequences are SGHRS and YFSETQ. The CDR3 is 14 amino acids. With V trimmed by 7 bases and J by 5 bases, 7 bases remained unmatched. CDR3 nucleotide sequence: TGCGCCAGCGCGAGAGCGGGAGGGGGAGATACGCAGTATTTT. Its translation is CASARAGGGDTQYF.

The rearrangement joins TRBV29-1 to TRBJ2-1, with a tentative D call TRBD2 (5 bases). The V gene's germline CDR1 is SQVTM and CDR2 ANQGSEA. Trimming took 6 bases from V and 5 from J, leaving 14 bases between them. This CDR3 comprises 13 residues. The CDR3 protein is CSVAREGNNEQFF. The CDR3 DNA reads TGCAGCGTGGCCCGGGAAGGCAACAATGAGCAGTTCTTC.

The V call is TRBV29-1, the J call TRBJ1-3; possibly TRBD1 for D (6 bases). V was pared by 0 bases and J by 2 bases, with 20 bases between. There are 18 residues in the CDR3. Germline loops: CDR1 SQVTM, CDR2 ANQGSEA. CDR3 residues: CSVEDRGLSHVAGNTIYF. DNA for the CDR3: TGCAGCGTTGAAGACAGGGGCCTGTCCCATGTGGCTGGAAACACCATATATTTT.

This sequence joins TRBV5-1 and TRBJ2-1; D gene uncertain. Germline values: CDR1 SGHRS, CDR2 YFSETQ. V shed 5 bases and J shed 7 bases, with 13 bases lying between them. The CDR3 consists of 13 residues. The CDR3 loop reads CASRPERRNEQFF. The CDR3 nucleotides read TGCGCCAGCAGGCCGGAGAGGCGGAATGAGCAGTTCTTC.

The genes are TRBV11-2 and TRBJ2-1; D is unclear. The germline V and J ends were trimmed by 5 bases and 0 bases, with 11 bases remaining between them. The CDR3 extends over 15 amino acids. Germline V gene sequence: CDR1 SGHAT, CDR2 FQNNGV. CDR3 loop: CASSAASVSYNEQFF. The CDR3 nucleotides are TGTGCCAGCAGCGCGGCCAGCGTCTCCTACAATGAGCAGTTCTTC. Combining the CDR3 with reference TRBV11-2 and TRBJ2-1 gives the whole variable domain EAGVAQSPRYKIIEKRQSVAFWCNPISGHATLYWYQQILGQGPKLLIQFQNNGVVDDSQLPKDRFSAERLKGVDSTLKIQPAKLEDSAVYLCASSAASVSYNEQFFGPGTRLTVL.